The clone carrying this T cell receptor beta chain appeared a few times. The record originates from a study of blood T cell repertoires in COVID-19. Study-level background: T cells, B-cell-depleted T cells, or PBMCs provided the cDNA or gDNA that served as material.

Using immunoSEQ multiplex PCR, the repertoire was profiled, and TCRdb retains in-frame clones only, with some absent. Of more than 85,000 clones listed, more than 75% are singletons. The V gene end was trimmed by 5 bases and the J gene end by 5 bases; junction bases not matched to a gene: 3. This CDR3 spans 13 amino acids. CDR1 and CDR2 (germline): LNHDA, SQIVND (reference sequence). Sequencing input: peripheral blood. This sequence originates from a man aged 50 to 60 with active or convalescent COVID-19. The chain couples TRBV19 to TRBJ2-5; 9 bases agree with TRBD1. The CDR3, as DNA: TGTGCCAGTAGTGACAGGGGGGGGGAGACCCAGTACTTC. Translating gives CASSDRGGETQYF.